Each of the 32 T cell receptor beta chains below was sequenced from the same sample in a study of CD4 T cells in relation to SARS-CoV-2 and coronaviruses. CD4+ T cells from unexposed donors were obtained before the COVID-19 pandemic (2011-2018). Repertoires were generated with immunoSEQ multiplex PCR, while TCRdb's copy carries only in-frame clones and drops some. The sample has around 62,000 clones, about 95% seen once. Specimen: naive CD4+ T cells from PBMCs. The subset here: naive CD4+ T cells isolated by negative enrichment. The receptors were sampled from a human donor in good health.

This clone was observed a single time. This chain joins TRBV27 and TRBJ2-2; D is uncertain. The CDR3 is 12 residues long. V lost 5 bases, J lost 1 base, and 2 bases lay in between. Germline CDR1 and CDR2: MNHEY and SMNVEV (reference sequence). DNA of the CDR3: TGTGCCAGCAGTCGGAACACCGGGGAGCTGTTTTTT. This sequence encodes CASSRNTGELFF.

The count of this clone is one. The CDR3 here is CASSTINQPQHF. CDR3 nucleotides: TGTGCCAGCAGCACTATTAATCAGCCCCAGCATTTT. The V and J genes are TRBV7-9 and TRBJ1-5, with unresolved D. This CDR3 has 12 amino acids. Germline-derived CDR1 and CDR2 are SEHNR and FQNEAQ (reference sequence). V lost 5 bases to trimming and J lost 4 bases, with 6 bases between them.

The V gene is TRBV27, the J gene TRBJ2-1; 9 positions agree with TRBD2. This CDR3 has 20 amino acids. J lost 6 bases, V lost 6 bases, and 24 bases had no gene match. CDR1 is MNHEY and CDR2 is SMNVEV in the germline V gene (reference sequence). The CDR3 is CASSPLGGSGSRAFGNEQFF. CDR3 nucleotides: TGTGCCAGCAGCCCCCTGGGTGGTAGCGGGAGCAGGGCTTTTGGCAATGAGCAGTTCTTC.

The chain links TRBV4-1 to TRBJ2-5; no clear D gene. This CDR3 has 13 amino acids. Trimming removed 4 bases at V and 1 base at J, with 7 bases between. In germline, CDR1 is MGHRA, CDR2 YSYEKL. CDR3 coding DNA: TGCGCCAGCAGCCCGGTTCTCCAAGAGACCCAGTACTTC. It is translated as CASSPVLQETQYF.

This chain uses TRBV18 with TRBJ2-6; 7 bases agree with TRBD1. CDR1 is KGHSH and CDR2 is LQKENI in the germline V gene. The CDR3 runs 16 residues. V trimming: 3 bases; J trimming: 4 bases; junction bases outside the gene matches: 6. The CDR3 loop is CASSPSTGAGANVLTF. The CDR3 DNA reads as TGTGCCAGCTCACCCTCCACAGGGGCGGGGGCCAACGTCCTGACTTTC.

The CDR3 loop reads CAISESGTFGNQPQHF. The CDR3 bases are TGTGCCATCAGTGAGTCCGGGACTTTCGGCAATCAGCCCCAGCATTTT. V gene TRBV10-3 combines with J gene TRBJ1-5; TRBD1 is a possible D gene (5 bases). Trimming stripped 0 bases from V and 2 bases from J, with 11 bases between. The CDR3 totals 16 residues. In germline, CDR1 is ENHRY, CDR2 SYGVKD.

This chain connects TRBV14 to TRBJ2-3; 10 bases are a match to TRBD2. Germline V gene lookup returns CDR1 SGHDN and CDR2 FVKESK. Trimming took 2 bases from V and 2 from J; bases not matched to a gene: 4. CDR3 size: 16 residues. The CDR3, as DNA: TGTGCCAGCAGCCAACCGGGACTAGCGAACACAGATACGCAGTATTTT. Protein product: CASSQPGLANTDTQYF. Supplemented by reference TRBV14 and TRBJ2-3, the full variable domain reads EAGVTQFPSHSVIEKGQTVTLRCDPISGHDNLYWYRRVMGKEIKFLLHFVKESKQDESGMPNNRFLAERTGGTYSTLKVQPAELEDSGVYFCASSQPGLANTDTQYFGPGTRLTVL.

This chain connects TRBV7-3 to TRBJ2-7; TRBD1 aligns across 9 bases. With V trimmed by 5 bases and J by 1 base, 6 bases remained unmatched. Per germline, CDR1 SGHTA and CDR2 FQGTGA. The CDR3 is 15 residues long. The CDR3 protein is CASSPGTGWSYEQYF. The DNA for the CDR3 is TGTGCCAGCAGCCCGGGGACAGGGTGGTCCTACGAGCAGTACTTC.

This clone appeared once. The chain is built from TRBV2 and TRBJ2-7; TRBD1 agrees at 7 bases. This CDR3 region has 14 residues. Germline lookup yields CDR1 SNHLY and CDR2 FYNNEI. The V gene end was trimmed by 7 bases and the J gene end by 0 bases; junction bases not matched to a gene: 6. CDR3 residues: CASKKTGSSYEQYF. DNA of the CDR3: TGTGCCAGCAAAAAGACAGGGTCCTCCTACGAGCAGTACTTC.

The rearrangement joins TRBV3-1 (or the pseudogene TRBV3-2) to TRBJ2-5; 9 bases agree with TRBD2. The CDR3 is 15 amino acids. The junction had 4 bases not matched to a gene; V was cut back by 4 bases and J by 1 base. Germline CDR1 and CDR2: LGHDT and YNNKEL (reference sequence). CDR3 loop: CASSRRLAAQETQYF. In DNA, the CDR3 is TGTGCCAGCAGCCGACGACTAGCGGCCCAAGAGACCCAGTACTTC.

CDR3 DNA: TGTGCCAGCAGTTACGATAGCGGGAGGGCAGAGACCCAGTACTTC. This encodes CASSYDSGRAETQYF. The rearrangement uses TRBV6-5 and TRBJ2-5; 11 bases agree with TRBD2. V gave up 2 bases and J gave up 4 bases; unmatched junction bases: 3. The CDR3 length is 15 residues. The V gene's germline CDR1 is MNHEY and CDR2 SVGAGI.

The gene calls are TRBV15 and TRBJ2-7; perhaps TRBD2 as D (6 bases). Germline-derived CDR1 and CDR2 are LNHNV and YYDKDF (reference sequence). CDR3 length: 15 residues. V dropped 0 bases and J dropped 3 bases, with 12 bases sitting between them. Here the CDR3 reads CATSRDLGRNYEQYF. The CDR3, as DNA: TGTGCCACCAGCAGAGACCTCGGGAGAAACTACGAGCAGTACTTC.

The chain joins TRBV20-1 to TRBJ2-3; 10 bases line up with TRBD2. There are 14 residues in the CDR3. In germline, CDR1 is DFQATT, CDR2 SNEGSKA (reference sequence). V shed 3 bases, J shed 3 bases, and the junction held 3 bases outside the gene matches. CDR3 coding DNA: TGCAGTGCTAGTATACTAGCGGGAACAGATACGCAGTATTTT. Its translation is CSASILAGTDTQYF.

This chain joins TRBV30 and TRBJ2-7; D is possibly TRBD1 (5 bases). V was trimmed by 1 base and J by 3 bases, leaving 13 bases between them. The germline V gene encodes CDR1 GTSNPN and CDR2 SVGIG (reference sequence). The CDR3 loop spans 14 amino acids. CDR3 nucleotides: TGTGCCTGGAGTGCGGGTCAGGGCATCTACGAGCAGTACTTC. Encoded protein: CAWSAGQGIYEQYF.

The gene calls are TRBV9 and TRBJ2-7; tentative D call: TRBD1 (5 bases). The CDR3 length is 14 residues. Trimming took off 0 bases at V and 3 bases at J, with 10 bases between the two ends. Germline values: CDR1 SGDLS, CDR2 YYNGEE. CDR3 in amino acids: CASSVGGQDYEQYF. DNA of the CDR3: TGTGCCAGCAGCGTAGGTGGACAAGACTACGAGCAGTACTTC.

The rearrangement uses TRBV19 and TRBJ1-5; D may be TRBD1 (6 bases). V dropped 1 base and J dropped 2 bases, with 12 bases sitting between them. Germline CDR1 reads LNHDA; CDR2 reads SQIVND (reference sequence). The length of the CDR3 is 16 residues. The CDR3, as DNA: TGTGCCAGTAGTATAGCGATCAGGGGACGCAATCAGCCCCAGCATTTT. This sequence encodes CASSIAIRGRNQPQHF.

The V and J genes are TRBV3-1 (or the pseudogene TRBV3-2) and TRBJ2-1; D is perhaps TRBD2 (5 bases). V shed 1 base and J shed 10 bases, with 14 bases lying between them. The length of the CDR3 is 14 residues. Germline assignment: CDR1 LGHDT and CDR2 YNNKEL (reference sequence). The CDR3 spells CASSQGWTEVEQFF. CDR3 nucleotide sequence: TGTGCCAGCAGCCAAGGCTGGACGGAGGTAGAGCAGTTCTTC.

This clone was found once. The V gene is TRBV4-1, the J gene TRBJ2-4; 10 nucleotides line up with TRBD2. CDR1 and CDR2 from the germline V gene are MGHRA and YSYEKL. The CDR3 has 15 amino acids. With V trimmed by 0 bases and J by 7 bases, 3 bases remained unmatched. In DNA, the CDR3 is TGCGCCAGCAGCCAAGATGGTAGCGGGAGGAACATTCAGTACTTC. It translates to CASSQDGSGRNIQYF.

This clone appeared once. Relative to the germline gene, one junction end is altered; a read error may explain this. The J gene is TRBJ1-4, the V gene TRBV28, with D possibly matching TRBD1 (6 bases). Germline CDR1 and CDR2: MDHEN and SYDVKM. The CDR3 is 15 amino acids. CDR3 DNA: TGTGCCAGCAGCCCTTTTTCAGGATCTTCCGGGACATTAATTTTT. The encoded protein is CASSPFSGSSGTLIF.

A few counts support this clone. The chain recombines TRBV24-1 with TRBJ2-1; D unresolved. The CDR3 totals 16 residues. V was clipped by 3 bases and J by 1 base, with 12 bases between them. In germline, CDR1 is KGHDR, CDR2 SFDVKD. CDR3 nucleotide sequence: TGTGCCACCAGTGATCCGAGCCTAGGATCCTACAATGAGCAGTTCTTC. Its protein product is CATSDPSLGSYNEQFF.

J is TRBJ2-5 and V is TRBV5-4; 8 bases match TRBD2. The CDR3 sequence is 15 residues long. The germline CDR1 and CDR2 sequences are SGHNT and YYREEE (reference sequence). With V trimmed by 4 bases and J by 1 base, 6 bases remained unmatched. For the CDR3, the DNA is TGTGCCAGCAGCCTGGGGACTAGGACCCAAGAGACCCAGTACTTC. As protein: CASSLGTRTQETQYF.

CDR3 sequence (DNA): TGTGCCAGCAGTAGCGGGACAGCCTCCTACGAGCAGTACTTC. It specifies CASSSGTASYEQYF. This sequence joins TRBV6-5 and TRBJ2-7; either TRBD1 or TRBD2 may fit D (7 bases each). CDR3 size: 14 residues. Looked up from germline, CDR1 is MNHEY and CDR2 is SVGAGI. Trimming left V 5 bases short and J 0 bases short, with 11 bases between.

This clone was seen a single time. The chain employs TRBV6-6 and TRBJ2-1, with D possibly matching TRBD2 (5 bases). In germline, CDR1 is MNHNY, CDR2 SVGAGI (reference sequence). This CDR3 region has 15 residues. Trimming left V 2 bases short and J 8 bases short, with 16 bases between. CDR3 nucleotides: TGTGCCAGCAGTTACGGGGAGTCCTCAAGGGATGAGCAGTTCTTC. Translating gives CASSYGESSRDEQFF.

V gene TRBV6-4 combines with J gene TRBJ2-1, with D possibly being TRBD2 (5 bases). The ends were cut back, 2 bases at V and 0 bases at J, with 11 bases in the middle. In germline, CDR1 is MRHNA, CDR2 SNTAGT. The CDR3 loop spans 16 amino acids. CDR3 bases: TGTGCCAGCAGTGACGAGGGAAGCAGCTCCTACAATGAGCAGTTCTTC. Protein: CASSDEGSSSYNEQFF.

The chain links TRBV5-1 to TRBJ2-1, with 10 bases lining up with TRBD2. Per germline, CDR1 SGHRS and CDR2 YFSETQ. With 5 bases clipped from V and 3 bases from J, the junction kept 5 bases outside the gene matches. This CDR3 contains 15 residues. The CDR3 DNA sequence: TGCGCCAGCAGATCTAGCGGGAGCAACTACAATGAGCAGTTCTTC. It codes for CASRSSGSNYNEQFF.

The chain links TRBV7-5 to TRBJ2-1; the table assigns TRBD1, which was not confirmed against the DNA. TRBV7-5 is described as a pseudogene. CDR3 length equals 20 residues. Written as DNA, the CDR3 is TGTGTCAGAAGCTTAGTTGGGACAGAGGGGCCCCGGTGGCTCTACAATGAGCAGTTCTTC. Encoded protein: CVRSLVGTEGPRWLYNEQFF.

This sequence joins TRBV3-1 (or the pseudogene TRBV3-2) and TRBJ2-1; D gene ambiguous. Per germline, CDR1 LGHDT and CDR2 YNNKEL (reference sequence). CDR3 length: 16 amino acids. V was pared by 0 bases and J by 0 bases, with 9 bases between. The CDR3 reads CASSQDAPNSYNEQFF. In DNA, the CDR3 is TGTGCCAGCAGCCAAGATGCCCCAAACTCCTACAATGAGCAGTTCTTC.

This chain uses TRBV12-3 or TRBV12-4 with TRBJ2-7; unclear D gene. Trimming stripped 3 bases from V and 2 bases from J, with 5 bases between. CDR3 size: 12 residues. CDR3: CASSFNTYEQYF. DNA for the CDR3: TGTGCCAGCAGTTTCAACACCTACGAGCAGTACTTC.

CDR3 protein: CASSLVGVKEQYF. The CDR3 region has the DNA TGCGCCAGCAGCTTGGTGGGAGTGAAGGAGCAGTACTTC. The genes are TRBV5-1 and TRBJ2-7, with D possibly being TRBD2 (5 bases). Germline V gene sequence: CDR1 SGHRS, CDR2 YFSETQ. V lost 0 bases, J lost 7 bases, and 11 bases lay in between. This CDR3 is built from 13 residues.

CDR3 in DNA: TGTGCCATCAGTGGGGGGTCCGGGGAGACCCAGTACTTC. Translated: CAISGGSGETQYF. The chain is built from TRBV10-3 and TRBJ2-5; either TRBD1 or TRBD2 may supply D (5 bases each). Trimming cost V 4 bases and J 5 bases, with 11 bases left between them. The V gene's germline CDR1 is ENHRY and CDR2 SYGVKD. This CDR3 has 13 amino acids.

This clone was counted once. The V call is TRBV15, the J call TRBJ2-7, with TRBD1 identical over 9 bases. The CDR3 is 15 amino acids. After removal of 5 bases from V and 4 bases from J, the junction contained 9 bases not matched to a gene. Germline CDR1 LNHNV, CDR2 YYDKDF (reference sequence). The CDR3 bases are TGTGCCACCAGCTTTCGAGACAGGGGGAAGTACGAGCAGTACTTC. This gives the protein CATSFRDRGKYEQYF. Supplemented by reference TRBV15 and TRBJ2-7, the full variable domain reads DAMVIQNPRYQVTQFGKPVTLSCSQTLNHNVMYWYQQKSSQAPKLLFHYYDKDFNNEADTPDNFQSRRPNTSFCFLDIRSPGLGDTAMYLCATSFRDRGKYEQYFGPGTRLTVT.

This clone appeared a few times. The rearrangement uses TRBV5-1 and TRBJ1-1; 9 bases fit TRBD1. The CDR3 covers 15 residues. Germline V gives CDR1 SGHRS, CDR2 YFSETQ. Losses at the gene ends were 0 bases for V and 4 bases for J; bases not matched to a gene: 4. The CDR3 reads CASSLDRGLVTEAFF. CDR3 bases: TGCGCCAGCAGCTTGGACAGGGGGCTTGTCACTGAAGCTTTCTTT.